These 22 T cell receptor beta chains originate from one sample sequenced in a study of STAT5B mutations in CD4+ large granular lymphocyte leukemia. This table comes from immunoSEQ multiplex PCR, and its TCRdb copy is limited to in-frame clones, with some not included. The top ten hold about 3% of the sample, which has 40,000 to 55,000 clones, about 86% seen once. Sequences were obtained from CD4+ T cells from blood buffy coats. These receptors came from a human donor in good health.

The chain carries TRBV19 and TRBJ1-3; TRBD1 matches 7 bases. There are 13 residues in the CDR3. V lost 6 bases, J lost 4 bases, and 3 bases stayed unmatched. Per germline, CDR1 LNHDA and CDR2 SQIVND (reference sequence). In DNA form, the CDR3 reads TGTGCCAGTAGCAGGGACAGCGGAAACACCATATATTTT. Its protein product is CASSRDSGNTIYF.

The CDR3 region has the DNA TGTGCCAGCAGTTTATGGGGGGCTCGGATCACTGAAGCTTTCTTT. Its translation: CASSLWGARITEAFF. The chain has TRBV27 and TRBJ1-1, with D tentatively TRBD1 (6 bases). Trimming pared 1 base from V and 4 bases from J, leaving 13 bases between. This CDR3 contains 15 residues. Germline assignment: CDR1 MNHEY and CDR2 SMNVEV (reference sequence).

The rearrangement joins TRBV5-1 to TRBJ2-5; 9 nucleotides agree with TRBD2. Looked up from germline, CDR1 is SGHRS and CDR2 is YFSETQ. Trimming cost V 0 bases and J 2 bases; bases outside gene matches: 5. The CDR3 has 16 amino acids. This CDR3 reads CASSLEGLATQETQYF. CDR3 DNA sequence: TGCGCCAGCAGCTTGGAGGGACTAGCAACACAAGAGACCCAGTACTTC.

A single count supports this clone. V usage is TRBV5-1 and J usage is TRBJ2-7, with 8 positions matching TRBD2. J lost 7 bases, V lost 4 bases, and 13 bases had no gene match. Germline lookup yields CDR1 SGHRS and CDR2 YFSETQ. This CDR3 has 15 amino acids. CDR3 loop: CASSPWTSKSREQYF. For the CDR3, the DNA is TGCGCCAGCAGCCCCTGGACTAGCAAGTCACGGGAGCAGTACTTC. The full variable domain, its missing parts supplied by reference TRBV5-1 and TRBJ2-7, is KAGVTQTPRYLIKTRGQQVTLSCSPISGHRSVSWYQQTPGQGLQFLFEYFSETQRNKGNFPGRFSGRQFSNSRSEMNVSTLELGDSALYLCASSPWTSKSREQYFGPGTRLTVT.

The chain carries TRBV14 and TRBJ2-2; tentatively, D is TRBD1 (6 bases). CDR1 SGHDN and CDR2 FVKESK come from the germline V gene. The length of the CDR3 is 14 residues. The ends were cut back, 4 bases at V and 4 bases at J, with 10 bases in the middle. The CDR3: CASSLQGTTGELFF. CDR3 sequence (DNA): TGTGCCAGCAGCCTACAGGGTACCACCGGGGAGCTGTTTTTT.

The gene calls are TRBV2 and TRBJ2-1; 8 bases are a match to TRBD2. This CDR3 is built from 15 residues. V was clipped by 4 bases and J by 4 bases; unmatched bases: 6. Germline V gene lookup returns CDR1 SNHLY and CDR2 FYNNEI. The CDR3 spells CASSARSGIYNEQFF. The CDR3 DNA is TGTGCCAGCAGTGCGCGTAGCGGGATATACAATGAGCAGTTCTTC.

This chain uses TRBV19 with TRBJ2-1, with 7 bases fitting TRBD2. V dropped 7 bases and J dropped 7; count of bases not matched to a gene: 7. The germline V gene encodes CDR1 LNHDA and CDR2 SQIVND (reference sequence). This CDR3 is 13 amino acids long. CDR3 DNA: TGTGCCAGTAATCCCGGGGGGAGAAATGAGCAGTTCTTC. It encodes CASNPGGRNEQFF.

J is TRBJ1-6 and V is TRBV30; no firm D call. V was pared by 2 bases and J by 9 bases, with 14 bases between. This CDR3 spans 14 amino acids. CDR1 is GTSNPN, CDR2 SVGIG, per germline (reference sequence). Written as DNA, the CDR3 is TGTGCCTGGAGTACGGCCGCCGCGGGTTCACCCCTCCACTTT. This translates into CAWSTAAAGSPLHF. The complete variable domain, with remaining parts taken from reference TRBV30 and TRBJ1-6, reads SQTIHQWPATLVQPVGSPLSLECTVEGTSNPNLYWYRQAAGRGLQLLFYSVGIGQISSEVPQNLSASRPQDRQFILSSKKLLLSDSGFYLCAWSTAAAGSPLHFGNGTRLTVT.

V and J are TRBV5-4 and TRBJ2-2; 10 positions match TRBD2. V lost 1 base to trimming and J lost 2 bases; unmatched junction nucleotides: 5. CDR3 length: 17 residues. Germline loops: CDR1 SGHNT, CDR2 YYREEE (reference sequence). The DNA for the CDR3 is TGTGCCAGCAGCTTGAGGCTAGCGGGAGTTAACACCGGGGAGCTGTTTTTT. This codes for CASSLRLAGVNTGELFF.

This chain uses TRBV30 with TRBJ2-2, with 8 bases that match TRBD2. The CDR3 is 15 residues long. Trimming took 5 bases from V and 7 from J; bases not matched to a gene: 12. Germline lookup yields CDR1 GTSNPN and CDR2 SVGIG (reference sequence). The CDR3 bases are TGTGCCTGGGGGACCCTTGGGACTAGGTTCGGGGAGCTGTTTTTT. This codes for CAWGTLGTRFGELFF.

The chain recombines TRBV6-7 with TRBJ2-7; 7 bases align to TRBD2. TRBV6-7 is classed as an ORF, of uncertain function. The CDR3 length is 17 residues. Unmatched junction bases numbered 13, after V lost 0 bases and J lost 5 bases. The CDR3 sequence is CASSYSIGGRACDEQYF. The CDR3 bases are TGTGCCAGCAGTTACTCGATCGGAGGGAGGGCTTGCGACGAGCAGTACTTC.

The genes are TRBV28 and TRBJ2-3, with D possibly matching TRBD1 (7 bases). The CDR3 sequence is 15 residues long. Germline loops: CDR1 MDHEN, CDR2 SYDVKM. Trimming took 4 bases from V and 4 from J, leaving 15 bases between them. In DNA form, the CDR3 reads TGTGCCAGCAGTTCGCAGGGGGGACGAGCAGATACGCAGTATTTT. It translates to CASSSQGGRADTQYF.

This clone was observed once. J is TRBJ2-1 and V is TRBV6-1; 15 nucleotides match TRBD2. Per the germline V gene, CDR1 is MNHNS and CDR2 is SASEGT. J was trimmed by 4 bases and V by 3 bases; bases with no gene match: 7. The CDR3 contains 18 residues. The chain's CDR3 is CASSDGLAGGPGYNEQFF. The CDR3 DNA reads as TGTGCCAGCAGTGATGGACTAGCGGGAGGGCCAGGTTACAATGAGCAGTTCTTC.

The chain uses TRBV7-9 and TRBJ1-1, with 7 nucleotides matching TRBD1. Losses at the gene ends were 3 bases for V and 2 bases for J; bases not matched to a gene: 9. The CDR3 sequence is 16 residues long. Germline V lookup: CDR1 SEHNR, CDR2 FQNEAQ (reference sequence). The CDR3 spells CASSFQQGFPNTEAFF. In DNA form, the CDR3 reads TGTGCCAGCAGCTTCCAACAGGGGTTCCCAAACACTGAAGCTTTCTTT.

The chain links TRBV5-1 to TRBJ1-1; 9 nucleotides line up with TRBD1. The CDR3 contains 17 residues. The V gene end was trimmed by 3 bases and the J gene end by 2 bases; junction bases not matched to a gene: 11. Germline V gene sequence: CDR1 SGHRS, CDR2 YFSETQ. The CDR3 sequence is CASSSGGTGRANTEAFF. The DNA of the CDR3 is TGCGCCAGCAGCTCCGGGGGGACAGGGAGGGCAAACACTGAAGCTTTCTTT.

The CDR3 DNA is TGTGCCAGCACCCGCCGGCTAGCGGGAGACGAGCAGTACTTC. Translated, it gives CASTRRLAGDEQYF. V usage is TRBV7-2 and J usage is TRBJ2-7, with 10 bases fitting TRBD2. Losses at the gene ends were 7 bases for V and 5 bases for J; bases not matched to a gene: 8. The length of the CDR3 is 14 residues. Germline loops: CDR1 SGHTA, CDR2 FQGNSA.

This chain connects TRBV30 to TRBJ1-2; tentative D call: TRBD1 (5 bases). The V end was cut by 0 bases, the J end by 0 bases, with 14 bases between. The CDR3 contains 16 residues. Germline V gene data show CDR1 as GTSNPN and CDR2 as SVGIG (reference sequence). CDR3 sequence reads: CAWSVRRGVANYGYTF. The CDR3 DNA follows: TGTGCCTGGAGTGTACGTCGGGGGGTAGCTAACTATGGCTACACCTTC.

This rearrangement joins TRBV10-3 to TRBJ1-2; 9 bases map to TRBD1. The CDR3 covers 16 residues. Germline V gives CDR1 ENHRY, CDR2 SYGVKD. Trimming cost V 1 base and J 7 bases; bases outside gene matches: 10. CDR3: CAISEFRPGQGSGYTF. DNA of the CDR3: TGTGCCATCAGTGAGTTTAGACCGGGACAGGGCAGTGGCTACACCTTC.

The chain joins TRBV25-1 to TRBJ2-2; 9 bases are shared with TRBD2. Trimming at V came to 6 bases and at J to 6 bases, leaving 8 bases not matched to a gene. Germline CDR1 reads MGHDK; CDR2 reads SYGVNS. The CDR3 runs to 15 residues. The CDR3 here is CASSPRGGSAGELFF. As DNA, the CDR3 is TGTGCCAGCAGCCCGCGGGGGGGCTCGGCCGGGGAGCTGTTTTTT.

The genes are TRBV6-1 and TRBJ2-3; possibly TRBD2 for D (7 bases). The CDR3 runs 15 residues. The germline V and J ends were trimmed by 4 bases and 3 bases, with 14 bases remaining between them. Germline V lookup: CDR1 MNHNS, CDR2 SASEGT. The CDR3 region has the DNA TGTGCCAGCAGTGGATACAGGGAGGGGACAGATACGCAGTATTTT. Its translation is CASSGYREGTDTQYF.

V gene TRBV29-1 combines with J gene TRBJ2-1; no definite D call. The germline V and J ends were trimmed by 6 bases and 8 bases, with 17 bases remaining between them. This CDR3 contains 13 residues. CDR1 SQVTM and CDR2 ANQGSEA come from the germline V gene. CDR3 DNA: TGCAGCGTCGGGCAAAACCGGGCCTATGAGCAGTTCTTC. It is translated as CSVGQNRAYEQFF.

This chain joins TRBV5-8 and TRBJ1-4; 12 bases fit TRBD1. Trimming removed 4 bases from V and 2 bases from J; junction bases left unmatched: 3. Germline V lookup: CDR1 SGHTS, CDR2 YDEGEE. CDR3 length: 16 residues. The CDR3 coding sequence is TGTGCCAGCAGCCTGGGACAGGGGGCGACTAATGAAAAACTGTTTTTT. Its translation is CASSLGQGATNEKLFF.